This T cell receptor (beta chain) was obtained from a study of blood T cell repertoires in COVID-19. Study-wide context: Sites across the United States, Italy and Spain contributed samples from acute and convalescent COVID-19. The cDNA or gDNA used as material had been derived from T cells, B-cell-depleted T cells, or PBMCs.

In the authors' workflow: From reference gene primer amplification, estimates of nucleated cell counts were derived. Here immunoSEQ multiplex PCR was the method, and the copy in TCRdb shows in-frame clones only, minus some. The DNA was the basis for D and trimming; V, J and clone size are from that table. The sample includes about 130,000 clones, 84% of them seen just once. With V trimmed by 4 bases and J by 7 bases, 6 bases remained unmatched. There are 14 residues in the CDR3. Per germline, CDR1 SGHVS and CDR2 FQNEAQ. The specimen sequenced was peripheral blood. This chain connects TRBV7-8 to TRBJ1-4; TRBD1 matches at 7 bases. The sequence came from a human donor in a cohort sampled during active COVID-19. CDR3 coding DNA: TGTGCCAGCAGCTCCGACAGGGTTAGTGAAAAACTGTTTTTT. It yields the protein CASSSDRVSEKLFF.